This T cell receptor (beta chain) was recovered during a study of response to subunit inactivated influenza vaccine. TCRdb re-derived calls from the RT-PCR reads in MiXCR, one entry per CDR3 protein. The table shows hundreds of thousands of distinct CDR3 sequences, with roughly 15% occurring only once. Concerning this clonotype itself: Its antigen is not identified.

This CDR3 is built from 15 residues. In germline, CDR1 is MGHRA, CDR2 YSYEKL. The V end lost 1 base, the J end lost 2 bases, and 12 bases lay between the germline ends. Findings and limits, study-wide: Authors suggested each seasonal influenza vaccination recruits few new T cells.

The sequence derives from a man in his fifties who received an inactivated influenza vaccine. The sample consisted of PBMCs from blood, taken about 14 days before vaccination. The genes are TRBV4-1 and TRBJ2-7; the D is unclear. The CDR3, as DNA: TGCGCCAGCAGCCAAGTATTGGAAATGACCTACGAGCAGTACTTC. The encoded protein is CASSQVLEMTYEQYF.